This T cell receptor (beta chain) is drawn from a study of regulatory T cells in long-lasting Graves disease. CDR3 length: 14 residues. The trim removed 6 bases at V and 0 bases at J, leaving 5 bases unmatched. Germline V gene sequence: CDR1 ENHRY, CDR2 SYGVKD. Building of the TCR beta libraries involved iRepertoire HTBI primers and Arm-PCR of CDR3 regions. The authors' processing: Sequenced samples collectively carried some 60 TRBV and 11 to 15 TRBJ segments. TCRdb independently ran MiXCR on the multiplex PCR reads; one entry per CDR3 protein. The V and J calls and clone size come from TCRdb's table, not from the authors' own analysis. The table shows fewer than 550,000 distinct CDR3 sequences, with roughly a sixth occurring only once. Time point in this sample: newly diagnosed GD, antithyroid drugs for less than 3 months. The authors made the TCR library using RNA they extracted from PBMCs. In its sample, this clonotype was seen many times.

The sample also formed part of further work on T cells in Graves' hyperthyroidism and ophthalmopathy. That work contributes: Lactation, pregnancy, other autoimmune disease or uncontrolled infection led to exclusion of patients. Blood held most thyroid clonotypes expanded above 0.001 frequency.

The receptor comes from a woman aged 40 to 65 with Graves disease. The sample here was peripheral blood mononuclear cells (PBMCs), taken at new diagnosis, from a patient treated with antithyroid drugs. V and J are TRBV10-3 and TRBJ2-7, with 7 bases identical to TRBD2. CDR3 in amino acids: CAIRPSGGSYEQYF. In DNA, the CDR3 is TGTGCCATCAGGCCCTCGGGGGGCTCCTACGAGCAGTACTTC.